The 26 T cell receptor beta chains given below trace back to one sample, sequenced in a study of Graves' ophthalmopathy and Graves' hyperthyroidism. RNA served as the template for amplifying TCR beta CDR3 regions. First-round RT-PCR used HTBI primers; second-round multiplex PCR followed. TCRdb passed the multiplex PCR reads through MiXCR, listing each CDR3 protein once. The table has under 200,000 distinct CDR3 sequences, over 35% seen once. Source material: peripheral blood. These receptors were obtained from a woman aged 40 to 49 with Graves' ophthalmopathy.

This clonotype was seen many times. The chain combines TRBV5-1 with TRBJ1-2; 7 bases fit TRBD1. Germline V CDR1 and CDR2: SGHRS, YFSETQ. After removal of 4 bases from V and 7 bases from J, the junction contained 7 bases not matched to a gene. There are 13 residues in the CDR3. The CDR3 here is CASSRQGEGGYTF. In nucleotides, the CDR3 is TGCGCCAGCAGCCGACAGGGTGAGGGTGGCTACACCTTC.

This clonotype was observed many times. The chain carries TRBV12-5 and TRBJ2-5, with D perhaps TRBD1 (6 bases). Germline CDR1 reads LGHNT; CDR2 reads FRNRAP. Trimming removed 1 base from V and 1 base from J, with 13 bases in between. This CDR3 has 16 residues. The CDR3 loop reads CASGLGQDSGQETQYF. Here the CDR3 DNA reads TGTGCTAGTGGTTTGGGCCAGGACAGCGGCCAAGAGACCCAGTACTTC. Using reference TRBV12-5 and TRBJ2-5 for the parts outside the CDR3, the full variable domain is DARVTQTPRHKVTEMGQEVTMRCQPILGHNTVFWYRQTMMQGLELLAYFRNRAPLDDSGMPKDRFSAEMPDATLATLKIQPSEPRDSAVYFCASGLGQDSGQETQYFGPGTRLLVL.

This clonotype was observed a handful of times. V and J are TRBV7-8 and TRBJ2-5; weak D call: TRBD2 (5 bases). The CDR3 is 15 amino acids. V dropped 0 bases and J dropped 7 bases, with 15 bases sitting between them. Per germline, CDR1 SGHVS and CDR2 FQNEAQ. The CDR3 coding sequence is TGTGCCAGCAGCTTAGCGGCTAGCTGGGATGGGACCCAGTACTTC. Its translation: CASSLAASWDGTQYF.

This clonotype has ten or more counts. The chain couples TRBV2 to TRBJ1-6; 7 bases agree with TRBD1. The junction had 0 bases not matched to a gene; V was cut back by 2 bases and J by 2 bases. CDR1 SNHLY and CDR2 FYNNEI come from the germline V gene. There are 15 residues in the CDR3. The CDR3 loop is CASSEQGAYNSPLHF. For the CDR3, the DNA is TGTGCCAGCAGTGAACAGGGGGCCTATAATTCACCCCTCCACTTT.

The chain carries TRBV6-2 or TRBV6-3 and TRBJ1-5, with D perhaps TRBD1 (5 bases). The CDR3 has 14 residues. Germline CDR1 is MNHEY and CDR2 is SVGEGT. Trimming cost V 7 bases and J 7 bases, with 17 bases left between them. As DNA, the CDR3 is TGTGCCAGCACCCCCCTGGGGGGAGAACAGCCCCAGCATTTT. It specifies CASTPLGGEQPQHF.

The table lists this clonotype with many counts. The chain joins TRBV27 to TRBJ2-2; D may correspond to TRBD1 or TRBD2 (5 bases each). Trimming stripped 3 bases from V and 4 bases from J, with 15 bases between. From germline, CDR1 is MNHEY and CDR2 SMNVEV (reference sequence). CDR3 length: 16 amino acids. CDR3 region: CASSLMRGSFTGELFF. In DNA form, the CDR3 reads TGTGCCAGCAGTTTGATGAGGGGAAGTTTCACCGGGGAGCTGTTTTTT.

This clonotype has at least ten counts. CDR3 residues: CASSWGGTGYEQYF. The CDR3 coding sequence is TGTGCCAGCAGCTGGGGGGGAACCGGGTACGAGCAGTACTTC. The chain links TRBV11-2 to TRBJ2-7; 7 nucleotides align to TRBD2. Germline V gene sequence: CDR1 SGHAT, CDR2 FQNNGV. Trimming at V came to 4 bases and at J to 4 bases, leaving 7 bases not matched to a gene. The CDR3 consists of 14 residues.

This clonotype was seen at least ten times. This rearrangement joins TRBV12-3 or TRBV12-4 to TRBJ2-7, with no clear D. The CDR3 is 13 amino acids. V lost 6 bases, J lost 2 bases, and 11 bases lay in between. The CDR3 nucleotides are TGTGCCAGCAGCTTCTCCGGAACCTACGAGCAGTACTTC. This codes for CASSFSGTYEQYF.

This clonotype was seen a handful of times. The chain links TRBV28 to TRBJ1-2; no definite D call. Between the trimmed V and J ends, which lost 6 bases and 0 bases, there was a span of 11 bases. Germline CDR1 reads MDHEN; CDR2 reads SYDVKM. CDR3 length: 14 residues. The CDR3 nucleotides read TGTGCCAGCAGCTCTTTCAGGACTAACTATGGCTACACCTTC. Translating gives CASSSFRTNYGYTF.

This chain joins TRBV12-5 and TRBJ1-1, with D possibly matching TRBD1 (6 bases). Per germline, CDR1 LGHNT and CDR2 FRNRAP. CDR3 size: 15 residues. Trimming removed 4 bases at V and 7 bases at J, with 19 bases between. In DNA form, the CDR3 reads TGTGCTAGTGGTTGCGGTAACAGGGAGGGCTGTGAAGCTTTCTTT. Amino acid sequence: CASGCGNREGCEAFF.

This clonotype was picked up many times. V and J are TRBV6-1 and TRBJ1-3, with D unclear. Germline V lookup: CDR1 MNHNS, CDR2 SASEGT. This CDR3 is 14 amino acids long. Deletions cut 6 bases from V and 0 bases from J, with 9 bases between. Here the CDR3 DNA reads TGTGCCAGCAGCCTACTAGACTCTGGAAACACCATATATTTT. Its translation is CASSLLDSGNTIYF.

The rearrangement links TRBV12-3 or TRBV12-4 to TRBJ1-3, with 7 bases fitting TRBD1. Trimming took 6 bases from V and 5 from J; bases not matched to a gene: 4. The CDR3 consists of 13 residues. CDR3 in DNA: TGTGCCAGCAGCCCAGGGGGTAGAAACACCATATATTTT. Translation gives CASSPGGRNTIYF.

Ten or more counts support this clonotype. The genes are TRBV20-1 and TRBJ2-5; 7 positions agree with TRBD2. CDR1 DFQATT and CDR2 SNEGSKA come from the germline V gene (reference sequence). The CDR3 is made up of 12 amino acids. Trimming cost V 4 bases and J 5 bases; bases outside gene matches: 4. For the CDR3, the DNA is TGCAGTGCTACTGCGGGAGCGGAGACCCAGTACTTC. It yields the protein CSATAGAETQYF.

This clonotype was counted at least ten times. V gene TRBV24-1 combines with J gene TRBJ2-2; 9 nucleotides match TRBD1. V dropped 3 bases and J dropped 3; count of bases not matched to a gene: 7. This CDR3 has 17 residues. Germline assignment: CDR1 KGHDR and CDR2 SFDVKD. The DNA of the CDR3 is TGTGCCACCAGTGATCCCGGACAGGGGCTGTACACCGGGGAGCTGTTTTTT. Translation gives CATSDPGQGLYTGELFF.

This clonotype has a count of ten or more. The rearrangement links TRBV29-1 to TRBJ1-5; no reliable D call. This CDR3 has 13 amino acids. Germline CDR1 is SQVTM and CDR2 is ANQGSEA. Trimming stripped 0 bases from V and 4 bases from J, with 7 bases between. Here the CDR3 reads CSVEETENQPQHF. In DNA, the CDR3 is TGCAGCGTTGAAGAAACCGAGAATCAGCCCCAGCATTTT.

The CDR3 is CATSRDLSGNTIYF. In DNA, the CDR3 is TGTGCCACCAGCAGAGACCTCTCTGGAAACACCATATATTTT. The gene calls are TRBV15 and TRBJ1-3; D is unclear. V was cut by 0 bases and J by 0 bases, with 3 bases left in between. The germline V gene encodes CDR1 LNHNV and CDR2 YYDKDF (reference sequence). The CDR3 totals 14 residues. Full variable domain (remainder filled in from reference TRBV15 and TRBJ1-3): DAMVIQNPRYQVTQFGKPVTLSCSQTLNHNVMYWYQQKSSQAPKLLFHYYDKDFNNEADTPDNFQSRRPNTSFCFLDIRSPGLGDTAMYLCATSRDLSGNTIYFGEGSWLTVV.

The chain combines TRBV7-2 with TRBJ2-7; 8 bases line up with TRBD1. The trim removed 5 bases at V and 11 bases at J, leaving 8 bases unmatched. This CDR3 has 12 residues. Germline CDR1 SGHTA, CDR2 FQGNSA. The CDR3 DNA follows: TGTGCCAGCAGCCAACGGACAGGGCGGAAGTACTTC. Encoded protein: CASSQRTGRKYF.

The chain has TRBV12-3 or TRBV12-4 and TRBJ2-2; D remains unclear. The CDR3 length is 14 residues. The V and J ends lost 3 bases and 3 bases respectively, with 8 bases between them. CDR3 sequence reads: CASSFEQYTGELFF. The CDR3 DNA sequence: TGTGCCAGCAGTTTCGAACAGTACACCGGGGAGCTGTTTTTT.

This clonotype was counted once. The V and J genes are TRBV6-2 or TRBV6-3 and TRBJ1-2; D is unresolved. Trimming stripped 8 bases from V and 4 bases from J, with 17 bases between. Germline-derived CDR1 and CDR2 are MNHEY and SVGEGT. The CDR3 totals 14 residues. The CDR3 nucleotides are TGTGCCAGCGACGGTGGGGAATTGTTCTATGGCTACACCTTC. Its translation is CASDGGELFYGYTF.

In its sample, this clonotype was seen many times. This sequence joins TRBV6-1 and TRBJ1-1, with D tentatively TRBD1 (5 bases). V was trimmed by 4 bases and J by 4 bases, leaving 16 bases between them. This CDR3 has 15 amino acids. CDR1 and CDR2 from the germline V gene are MNHNS and SASEGT. The CDR3 loop is CASSATGGLSTEAFF. In nucleotides, the CDR3 is TGTGCCAGCAGTGCCACCGGGGGACTGAGCACTGAAGCTTTCTTT.

This clonotype was seen many times. The rearrangement joins TRBV7-2 to TRBJ1-2; D is possibly TRBD1 (5 bases). Deletions cut 4 bases from V and 4 bases from J, with 16 bases between. CDR3 length: 15 amino acids. Germline V CDR1 and CDR2: SGHTA, FQGNSA. This CDR3 reads CASSSKAGGFYGYTF. In DNA form, the CDR3 reads TGTGCCAGCAGCTCAAAGGCGGGGGGTTTCTATGGCTACACCTTC.

V is TRBV12-3 or TRBV12-4 and J is TRBJ2-7; 7 bases match TRBD1. CDR3 size: 13 residues. V gave up 6 bases and J gave up 3 bases; unmatched junction bases: 5. The CDR3 nucleotides are TGTGCCAGCAGAAGGGGACAGAACTACGAGCAGTACTTC. It encodes CASRRGQNYEQYF.

This clonotype was observed at least ten times. The chain has TRBV29-1 and TRBJ1-1, with D unresolved. V gave up 5 bases and J gave up 0 bases, with 13 bases separating them. From germline, CDR1 is SQVTM and CDR2 ANQGSEA. This CDR3 spans 14 amino acids. CDR3 amino acids: CSVRPGGMNTEAFF. The DNA of the CDR3 is TGCAGCGTTCGACCAGGTGGGATGAACACTGAAGCTTTCTTT.

The V call is TRBV12-3 or TRBV12-4, the J call TRBJ1-1; D is undetermined. V was pared by 8 bases and J by 0 bases, with 10 bases between. This CDR3 has 13 residues. As DNA, the CDR3 is TGTGCCAGCGGACGGGTCATGAACACTGAAGCTTTCTTT. It codes for CASGRVMNTEAFF.

This chain uses TRBV6-2 or TRBV6-3 with TRBJ1-1; no reliable D call. CDR1 is MNHEY and CDR2 is SVGEGT in the germline V gene. The CDR3 extends over 15 amino acids. The V and J ends lost 0 bases and 0 bases respectively, with 8 bases between them. CDR3 coding DNA: TGTGCCAGCAGTTACTCGATTGGAGTGAACACTGAAGCTTTCTTT. It translates to CASSYSIGVNTEAFF.

This clonotype appeared many times. The chain couples TRBV30 to TRBJ1-1; no definite D call. V was shortened by 0 bases and J by 0 bases, with 5 bases between the two germline ends. CDR3 length: 13 amino acids. Germline V gives CDR1 GTSNPN, CDR2 SVGIG (reference sequence). This CDR3 is CAWSVTMNTEAFF. The DNA for the CDR3 is TGTGCCTGGAGTGTTACAATGAACACTGAAGCTTTCTTT.